The 21 T cell receptor beta chains reported below all come from one sample, sequenced in a study of blood T cell repertoires in COVID-19. Produced via immunoSEQ multiplex PCR; TCRdb's table is partial and in-frame only. Among roughly 240,000 clones listed, 86% were seen once. Sequencing was performed on PBMCs or T cells enriched from blood (not recorded which). Every receptor here comes from a woman aged 45-60 years who had recovered from COVID-19.

The chain employs TRBV7-2 and TRBJ1-2; the D is unclear. Trimming pared 5 bases from V and 4 bases from J, leaving 14 bases between. Looked up from germline, CDR1 is SGHTA and CDR2 is FQGNSA. The CDR3 loop spans 14 amino acids. The CDR3 nucleotides read TGTGCCAGCAGCCCCTCCCCGGGGAGCTATGGCTACACCTTC. Protein sequence: CASSPSPGSYGYTF.

To note about this clone: Other nucleotide sequences in the sample specify the same CDR3. The chain is built from TRBV18 and TRBJ2-3, with D maybe TRBD1 (5 bases). The CDR3 covers 13 residues. Germline values: CDR1 KGHSH, CDR2 LQKENI. Trimming pared 3 bases from V and 5 bases from J, leaving 9 bases between. The CDR3 DNA follows: TGTGCCAGCTCACCGTCGCAGGGAGATACGCAGTATTTT. This encodes CASSPSQGDTQYF.

V and J are TRBV27 and TRBJ2-7; D is perhaps TRBD1 (6 bases). The ends were cut back, 6 bases at V and 1 base at J, with 16 bases in the middle. Germline CDR1 reads MNHEY; CDR2 reads SMNVEV (reference sequence). The CDR3 has 15 residues. For the CDR3, the DNA is TGTGCCAGCAGCCTAACAGGGTCCCAATCCTACGAGCAGTACTTC. Its protein is CASSLTGSQSYEQYF.

The chain joins TRBV7-9 to TRBJ2-7, with 9 bases identical to TRBD1. Germline lookup yields CDR1 SEHNR and CDR2 FQNEAQ (reference sequence). The CDR3 runs 17 residues. V was pared by 1 base and J by 5 bases, with 12 bases of the junction left unmatched. CDR3 DNA sequence: TGTGCCAGCAGCTTAGGGACCCGGCCCGGGACAGGGAACGAGCAGTACTTC. The encoded protein is CASSLGTRPGTGNEQYF.

V is TRBV7-2 and J is TRBJ2-5; D remains ambiguous. Germline V CDR1 and CDR2: SGHTA, FQGNSA. V was trimmed by 5 bases and J by 4 bases, leaving 8 bases between them. This CDR3 contains 12 residues. The CDR3 bases are TGTGCCAGCAGCCCACAACCAGAGACCCAGTACTTC. Translation gives CASSPQPETQYF.

The chain is built from TRBV7-6 and TRBJ2-7; maybe TRBD2 (5 bases). The CDR3 spans 13 residues. Trimming stripped 3 bases from V and 6 bases from J, with 12 bases between. Germline V gene sequence: CDR1 SGHVS, CDR2 FNYEAQ. In DNA form, the CDR3 reads TGTGCCAGCAGCTTCCGAACGGGGAGCGAGCAGTACTTC. It translates to CASSFRTGSEQYF.

The gene calls are TRBV6-5 and TRBJ1-4; 9 bases align to TRBD1. The CDR3 contains 16 residues. CDR1 and CDR2 (germline): MNHEY, SVGAGI. The V and J ends lost 4 bases and 2 bases, in that order; junction bases with no gene match: 5. The CDR3 protein is CASSWGQGITNEKLFF. The CDR3 DNA sequence: TGTGCCAGCAGTTGGGGACAGGGAATTACTAATGAAAAACTGTTTTTT.

The chain is built from TRBV7-9 and TRBJ1-1, with D perhaps TRBD1 (5 bases). V shed 1 base and J shed 0 bases, with 9 bases lying between them. The V gene's germline CDR1 is SEHNR and CDR2 FQNEAQ (reference sequence). The CDR3 length is 15 residues. In nucleotides, the CDR3 is TGTGCCAGCAGCTTAGTCAGGGTCCTGAACACTGAAGCTTTCTTT. Its protein product is CASSLVRVLNTEAFF.

Comments on this clone: Other DNA variants within this sample encode the same CDR3. The chain has TRBV9 and TRBJ1-2; 7 bases match TRBD1. The J segment lost 4 bases and the V segment lost 0 bases, leaving 0 bases of the junction unmatched. Germline assignment: CDR1 SGDLS and CDR2 YYNGEE. The CDR3 has 13 amino acids. The CDR3 sequence is CASSVDRGYGYTF. CDR3 nucleotides: TGTGCCAGCAGCGTAGACAGGGGCTATGGCTACACCTTC.

The chain joins TRBV6-5 to TRBJ2-7; 11 bases are shared with TRBD1. Germline CDR1 MNHEY, CDR2 SVGAGI. The CDR3 runs to 15 residues. After removal of 4 bases from V and 3 bases from J, the junction contained 5 bases not matched to a gene. CDR3 nucleotides: TGTGCCAGCAGTTTTTCCGGGACAGGGGGCTACGAGCAGTACTTC. Protein product: CASSFSGTGGYEQYF.

This clone was observed a handful of times. Different DNA sequences within this sample yield the same CDR3. The chain uses TRBV6-2 or TRBV6-3 and TRBJ2-5; 8 bases line up with TRBD2. This CDR3 contains 14 residues. Germline values: CDR1 MNHEY, CDR2 SVGEGT. Trimming took 4 bases from V and 4 from J; bases not matched to a gene: 5. CDR3 in DNA: TGTGCCAGCAGTTCAGGACTAGCAGGAGAGACCCAGTACTTC. Translating gives CASSSGLAGETQYF.

The rearrangement uses TRBV27 and TRBJ2-2; TRBD2 matches 8 bases. Losses at the gene ends were 7 bases for V and 1 base for J; bases not matched to a gene: 5. This CDR3 spans 15 amino acids. CDR1 MNHEY and CDR2 SMNVEV come from the germline V gene (reference sequence). The CDR3: CASNLAGGNTGELFF. In nucleotides, the CDR3 is TGTGCCAGCAACCTAGCGGGCGGGAACACCGGGGAGCTGTTTTTT.

The chain employs TRBV29-1 and TRBJ1-5, with 7 bases aligning to TRBD1. This CDR3 comprises 13 residues. With V trimmed by 4 bases and J by 5 bases, 5 bases remained unmatched. Germline V gene sequence: CDR1 SQVTM, CDR2 ANQGSEA. CDR3 in amino acids: CSVGQGVDQPQHF. Written as DNA, the CDR3 is TGCAGCGTTGGACAGGGTGTGGATCAGCCCCAGCATTTT.

The gene calls are TRBV18 and TRBJ1-1, with D possibly matching TRBD1 (6 bases). The germline CDR1 and CDR2 sequences are KGHSH and LQKENI. Trimming left V 5 bases short and J 5 bases short, with 9 bases between. This CDR3 is built from 12 residues. CDR3 sequence: CASSEGGTEAFF. The CDR3, as DNA: TGTGCCAGCTCAGAGGGGGGGACTGAAGCTTTCTTT.

This clone appeared a few times. Its ends do not fully match the called genes, so a read error is possible. This chain links TRBV19 with TRBJ2-1, with 9 positions matching TRBD1. The CDR3 runs 14 residues. Per the germline V gene, CDR1 is LNHDA and CDR2 is SQIVND (reference sequence). CDR3 in amino acids: CASNRGLSNNEQFF. CDR3 bases: TGTGCCAGTAACAGGGGGCTCTCCAACAATGAGCAGTTCTTC.

V is TRBV18 and J is TRBJ2-1; the match to TRBD2 covers 9 bases. J lost 1 base, V lost 4 bases, and 2 bases had no gene match. The CDR3 is 15 residues long. Germline lookup yields CDR1 KGHSH and CDR2 LQKENI. Here the CDR3 reads CASSLAGASYNEQFF. In nucleotides, the CDR3 is TGTGCCAGCTCACTAGCGGGAGCTTCCTACAATGAGCAGTTCTTC.

The chain has TRBV4-1 and TRBJ1-3; D gene unclear. The CDR3 sequence is 17 residues long. Between the trimmed V and J ends, which lost 1 base and 4 bases, there was a span of 17 bases. From germline, CDR1 is MGHRA and CDR2 YSYEKL. Written as DNA, the CDR3 is TGCGCCAGCAGCCAAGGGGCTTTCTTGACGGGAGGAAACACCATATATTTT. Its translation: CASSQGAFLTGGNTIYF.

The chain combines TRBV14 with TRBJ2-1; 13 nucleotides agree with TRBD2. The V and J ends lost 0 bases and 6 bases, in that order; junction bases with no gene match: 5. CDR3 length equals 17 residues. In germline, CDR1 is SGHDN, CDR2 FVKESK. The CDR3 region is CASSQDLGTSGINEQFF. The DNA for the CDR3 is TGTGCCAGCAGCCAAGATCTTGGGACTAGCGGGATCAATGAGCAGTTCTTC.

The CDR3 DNA follows: TGTGCCAGCAGCTTAGCGGGGGGGTGGACCGGGGAGCTGTTTTTT. Its protein is CASSLAGGWTGELFF. The rearrangement links TRBV7-2 to TRBJ2-2; 7 positions agree with TRBD2. The junction had 3 bases not matched to a gene; V was cut back by 0 bases and J by 5 bases. This CDR3 has 15 amino acids. Germline V gene sequence: CDR1 SGHTA, CDR2 FQGNSA.

The J gene is TRBJ2-7, the V gene TRBV11-2; maybe TRBD1 (5 bases). This CDR3 spans 14 amino acids. From germline, CDR1 is SGHAT and CDR2 FQNNGV. Trimming took off 3 bases at V and 1 base at J, with 10 bases between the two ends. The CDR3 sequence: CASSLLRQSYEQYF. The CDR3 DNA is TGTGCCAGCAGCTTGCTTAGACAGTCCTACGAGCAGTACTTC. Combining the CDR3 with reference TRBV11-2 and TRBJ2-7 gives the whole variable domain EAGVAQSPRYKIIEKRQSVAFWCNPISGHATLYWYQQILGQGPKLLIQFQNNGVVDDSQLPKDRFSAERLKGVDSTLKIQPAKLEDSAVYLCASSLLRQSYEQYFGPGTRLTVT.

CDR3 sequence (DNA): TGTGCCTGGGAGCCCGGGGATTATTCACCCCTCCACTTT. This translates into CAWEPGDYSPLHF. The chain recombines TRBV30 with TRBJ1-6; D remains unclear. CDR1 and CDR2 from the germline V gene are GTSNPN and SVGIG (reference sequence). The CDR3 is 13 amino acids. V dropped 5 bases and J dropped 8 bases, with 13 bases sitting between them.